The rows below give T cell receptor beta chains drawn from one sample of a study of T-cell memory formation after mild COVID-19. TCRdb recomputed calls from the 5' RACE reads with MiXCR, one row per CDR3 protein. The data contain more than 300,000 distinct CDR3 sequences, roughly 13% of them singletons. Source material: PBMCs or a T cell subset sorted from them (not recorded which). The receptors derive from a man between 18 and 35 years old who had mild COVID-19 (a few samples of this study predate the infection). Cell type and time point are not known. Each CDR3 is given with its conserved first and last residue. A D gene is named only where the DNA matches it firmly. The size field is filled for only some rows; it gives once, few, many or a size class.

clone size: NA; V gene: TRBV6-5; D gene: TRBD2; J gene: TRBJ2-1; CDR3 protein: CASSPRAGVVNEQFF; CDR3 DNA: TGTGCCAGCAGTCCTCGTGCGGGGGTAGTCAATGAGCAGTTCTTC
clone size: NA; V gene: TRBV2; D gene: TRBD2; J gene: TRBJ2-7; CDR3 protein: CTSYKGLGLAYEQYF; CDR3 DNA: TGTACCAGCTATAAAGGCTTGGGACTAGCCTACGAGCAGTACTTC
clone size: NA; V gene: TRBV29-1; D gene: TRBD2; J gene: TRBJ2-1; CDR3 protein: CSCRTSNEQFF; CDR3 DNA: TGCAGCTGCCGGACTAGCAATGAGCAGTTCTTC
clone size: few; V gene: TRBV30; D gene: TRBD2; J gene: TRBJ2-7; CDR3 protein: CAAGTSGGRYEQYF; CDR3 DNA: TGTGCCGCCGGCACTAGCGGGGGGCGCTACGAGCAGTACTTC
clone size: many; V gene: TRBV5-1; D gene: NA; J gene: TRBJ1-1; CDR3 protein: CASSLAVRTEAFF; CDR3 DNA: TGCGCCAGCAGCTTGGCGGTGCGGACTGAAGCTTTCTTT
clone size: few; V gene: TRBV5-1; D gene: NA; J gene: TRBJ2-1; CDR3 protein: CASSLVVNNEQFF; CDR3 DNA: TGCGCCAGCAGCTTGGTAGTGAACAATGAGCAGTTCTTC
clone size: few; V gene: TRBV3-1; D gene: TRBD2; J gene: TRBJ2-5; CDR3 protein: CASSKLAGKETQYF; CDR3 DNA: TGTGCCAGCAGCAAACTAGCGGGGAAAGAGACCCAGTACTTC
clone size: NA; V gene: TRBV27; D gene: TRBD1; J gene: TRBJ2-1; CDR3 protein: CASSLTGGRTSSYNEQFF; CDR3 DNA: TGTGCCAGCAGTTTAACAGGGGGCCGGACGAGCTCCTACAATGAGCAGTTCTTC
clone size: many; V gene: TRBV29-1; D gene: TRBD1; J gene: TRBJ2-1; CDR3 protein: CSVKTGSNEQFF; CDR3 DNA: TGCAGCGTTAAGACAGGGTCCAATGAGCAGTTCTTC
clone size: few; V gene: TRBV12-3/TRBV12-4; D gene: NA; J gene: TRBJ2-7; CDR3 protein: CASSLLRHRTYEQYF; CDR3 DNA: TGTGCCAGCAGTTTATTGAGACATAGGACCTACGAGCAGTACTTC
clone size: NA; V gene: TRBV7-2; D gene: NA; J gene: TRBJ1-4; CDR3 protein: CASSRASGTNEKLFF; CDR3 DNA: TGTGCCAGCAGCCGGGCCTCAGGAACTAATGAAAAACTGTTTTTT
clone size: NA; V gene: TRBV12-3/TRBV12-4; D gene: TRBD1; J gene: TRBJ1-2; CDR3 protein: CATGTGGPGFYGYTF; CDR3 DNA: TGTGCCACCGGGACAGGAGGTCCCGGTTTCTATGGCTACACCTTC
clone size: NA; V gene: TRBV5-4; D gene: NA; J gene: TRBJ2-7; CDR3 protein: CASSLWSTYEQYF; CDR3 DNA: TGTGCCAGCAGCTTGTGGTCAACCTACGAGCAGTACTTC
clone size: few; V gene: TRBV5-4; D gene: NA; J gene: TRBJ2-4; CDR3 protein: CASSSVRDTKNIQYF; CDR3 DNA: TGTGCCAGCAGCTCGGTCCGGGATACCAAAAACATTCAGTACTTC
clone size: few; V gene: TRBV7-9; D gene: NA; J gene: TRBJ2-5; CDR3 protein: CASSLLGEVQETQYF; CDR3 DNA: TGTGCCAGCAGCTTGCTGGGGGAGGTCCAAGAGACCCAGTACTTC
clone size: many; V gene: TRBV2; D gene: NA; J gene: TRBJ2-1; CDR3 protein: CASTPFKGTYNEQFF; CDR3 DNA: TGTGCCAGCACCCCGTTTAAAGGAACGTACAATGAGCAGTTCTTC
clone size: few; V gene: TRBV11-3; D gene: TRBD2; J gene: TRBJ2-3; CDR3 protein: CASSFSGGLDTQYF; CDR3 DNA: TGTGCCAGCAGCTTTAGCGGGGGTCTGGATACGCAGTATTTT
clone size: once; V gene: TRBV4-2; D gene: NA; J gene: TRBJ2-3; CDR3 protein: CASSQVPRDGSTDTQYF; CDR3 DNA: TGTGCCAGCAGCCAAGTCCCCAGGGACGGAAGCACAGATACGCAGTATTTT
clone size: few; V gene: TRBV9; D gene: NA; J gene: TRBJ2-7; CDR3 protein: CASSPGPEGEQYF; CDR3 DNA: TGTGCCAGCAGCCCCGGACCAGAAGGCGAGCAGTACTTC
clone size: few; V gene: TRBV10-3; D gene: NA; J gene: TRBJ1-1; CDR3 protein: CAISEAGRVNTEAFF; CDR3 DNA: TGTGCCATCAGTGAGGCGGGCAGGGTAAACACTGAAGCTTTCTTT
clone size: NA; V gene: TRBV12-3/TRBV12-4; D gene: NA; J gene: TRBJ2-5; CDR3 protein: CASSFIGRQETQYF; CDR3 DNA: TGTGCCAGCAGTTTTATAGGCCGTCAAGAGACCCAGTACTTC
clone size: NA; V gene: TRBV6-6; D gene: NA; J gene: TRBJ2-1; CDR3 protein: CASSYQASYNEQFF; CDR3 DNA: TGTGCCAGCAGTTATCAGGCATCATACAATGAGCAGTTCTTC
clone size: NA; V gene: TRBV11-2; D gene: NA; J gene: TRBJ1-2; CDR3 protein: CASSLGPVGRYTF; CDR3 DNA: TGTGCCAGCAGCTTAGGGCCGGTGGGTCGCTACACCTTC
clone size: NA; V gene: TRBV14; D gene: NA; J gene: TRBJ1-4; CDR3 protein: CASSQTGPWREKLFF; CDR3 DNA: TGTGCCAGCAGCCAAACCGGGCCCTGGAGGGAAAAACTGTTTTTT
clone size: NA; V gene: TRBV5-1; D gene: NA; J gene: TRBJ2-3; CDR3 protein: CASSLGVAWDTQYF; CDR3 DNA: TGCGCCAGCAGCTTGGGGGTAGCTTGGGATACGCAGTATTTT
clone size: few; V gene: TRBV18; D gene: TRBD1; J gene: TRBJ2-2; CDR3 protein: CASSPRGQGSTGELFF; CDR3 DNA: TGTGCCAGCTCACCAAGGGGACAGGGGAGCACCGGGGAGCTGTTTTTT
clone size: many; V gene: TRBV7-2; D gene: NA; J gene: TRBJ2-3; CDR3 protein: CASSTDSVPQYF; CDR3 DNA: TGTGCCAGCAGCACGGATTCAGTTCCGCAGTATTTT
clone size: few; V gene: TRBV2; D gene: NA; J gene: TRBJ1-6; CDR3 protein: CASTLSAIYNSPLHF; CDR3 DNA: TGTGCCAGCACCCTTAGCGCCATCTATAATTCACCCCTCCACTTT
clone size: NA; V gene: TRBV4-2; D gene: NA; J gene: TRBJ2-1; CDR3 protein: CASSQGGLDGEQFF; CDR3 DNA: TGTGCCAGCAGCCAGGGGGGGCTAGACGGGGAGCAGTTCTTC
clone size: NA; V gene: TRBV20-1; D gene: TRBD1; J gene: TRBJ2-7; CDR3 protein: CSAKKTGQEYF; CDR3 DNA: TGCAGTGCTAAAAAGACAGGGCAAGAGTACTTC
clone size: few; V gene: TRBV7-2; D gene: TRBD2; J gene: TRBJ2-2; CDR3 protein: CASSLIAGGPSGELFF; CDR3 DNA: TGTGCCAGCAGCTTAATAGCGGGGGGGCCGAGCGGGGAGCTGTTTTTT
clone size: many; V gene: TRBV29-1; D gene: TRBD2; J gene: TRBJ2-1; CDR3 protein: CSVTNSYSGGSYNEQFF; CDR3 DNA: TGCAGCGTCACTAACTCGTATAGCGGGGGTTCCTACAATGAGCAGTTCTTC
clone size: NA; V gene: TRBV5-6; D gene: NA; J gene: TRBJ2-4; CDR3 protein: CASSLPRTDRLAKNIQYF; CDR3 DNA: TGTGCCAGCAGCTTGCCCAGGACAGATAGGCTAGCCAAAAACATTCAGTACTTC
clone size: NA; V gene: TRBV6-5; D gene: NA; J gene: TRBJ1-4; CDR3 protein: CASSYAGLTNEKLFF; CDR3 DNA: TGTGCCAGCAGTTACGCAGGGTTAACTAATGAAAAACTGTTTTTT
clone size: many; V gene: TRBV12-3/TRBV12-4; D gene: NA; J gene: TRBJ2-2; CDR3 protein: CASSFSGELFF; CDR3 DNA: TGTGCCAGCAGTTTTTCCGGGGAGCTGTTTTTT
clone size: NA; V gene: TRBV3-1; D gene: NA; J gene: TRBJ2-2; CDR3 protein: CASRTGANTGELFF; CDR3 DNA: TGTGCCAGCAGGACAGGAGCGAACACCGGGGAGCTGTTTTTT
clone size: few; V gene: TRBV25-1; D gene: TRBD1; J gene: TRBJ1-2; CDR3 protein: CASSAQRTGRNYGYTF; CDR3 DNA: TGTGCCAGCAGTGCGCAAAGGACAGGCCGGAACTATGGCTACACCTTC
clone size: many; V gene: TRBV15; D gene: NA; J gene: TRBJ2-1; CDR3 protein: CATSRAILTSGTHNEQFF; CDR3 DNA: TGTGCCACCAGCAGAGCTATACTCACTTCGGGAACTCACAATGAGCAGTTCTTC